This section outlines one T cell receptor beta chain sequence together with its context. The antigen is unknown. Treatment noted: oral pan-JAK inhibitor, 5-10 mg twice daily. Germline values: CDR1 SQVTM, CDR2 ANQGSEA. V lost 7 bases to trimming and J lost 0 bases; unmatched junction nucleotides: 6. This CDR3 has 13 residues. Extraction of RNA preceded its reverse transcription into cDNA, which served as the sequencing template. Data came from immunoSEQ multiplex PCR; TCRdb stores just in-frame clones and leaves some out. The sample holds approximately 140,000 clones, around 83% seen once. This entry comes from a study of CD8+ T cells in alopecia areata. Study-level findings and limits: The study found higher clonality in lesional than normal scalp, especially in alopecia totalis/universalis.

Material: CD8+ T cells sorted from blood, obtained at week 4, from a patient treated with tofacitinib. The TCR originated in a human donor with alopecia areata. The J gene is TRBJ2-7, the V gene TRBV29-1, with 7 bases aligning to TRBD1. Written as DNA, the CDR3 is TGCAGCGCCACGACAGGGACCTCCTACGAGCAGTACTTC. Amino acid sequence: CSATTGTSYEQYF.